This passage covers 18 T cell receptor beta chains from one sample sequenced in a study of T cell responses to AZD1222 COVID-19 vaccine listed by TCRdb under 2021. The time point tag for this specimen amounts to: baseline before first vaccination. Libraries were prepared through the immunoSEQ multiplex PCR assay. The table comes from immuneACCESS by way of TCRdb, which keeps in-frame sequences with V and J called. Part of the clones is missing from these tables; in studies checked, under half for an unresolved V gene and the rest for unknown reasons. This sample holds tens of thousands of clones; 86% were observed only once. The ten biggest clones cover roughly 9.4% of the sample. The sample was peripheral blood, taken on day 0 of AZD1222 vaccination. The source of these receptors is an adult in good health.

CDR3 region: CASSLSAGAWGEQFF. The CDR3, as DNA: TGTGCCAGCAGCTTGTCCGCGGGAGCTTGGGGTGAGCAGTTCTTC. The V gene is TRBV11-3, the J gene TRBJ2-1, with TRBD2 matching 7 bases. Germline values: CDR1 SGHNT, CDR2 YENEEA. The CDR3 consists of 15 residues. Losses at the gene ends were 3 bases for V and 9 bases for J; bases not matched to a gene: 11.

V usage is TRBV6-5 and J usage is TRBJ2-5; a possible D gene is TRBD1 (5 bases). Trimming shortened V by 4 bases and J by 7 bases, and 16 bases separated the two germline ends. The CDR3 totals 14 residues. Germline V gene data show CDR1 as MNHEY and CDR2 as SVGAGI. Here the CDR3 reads CASSSLGPKSTQYF. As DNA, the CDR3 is TGTGCCAGCAGTTCCCTGGGGCCCAAATCGACCCAGTACTTC.

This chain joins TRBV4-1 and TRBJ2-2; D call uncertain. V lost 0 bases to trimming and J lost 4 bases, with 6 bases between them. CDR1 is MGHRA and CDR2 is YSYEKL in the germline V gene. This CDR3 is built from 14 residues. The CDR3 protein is CASSQDRFTGELFF. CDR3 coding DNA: TGCGCCAGCAGCCAAGATAGATTCACCGGGGAGCTGTTTTTT.

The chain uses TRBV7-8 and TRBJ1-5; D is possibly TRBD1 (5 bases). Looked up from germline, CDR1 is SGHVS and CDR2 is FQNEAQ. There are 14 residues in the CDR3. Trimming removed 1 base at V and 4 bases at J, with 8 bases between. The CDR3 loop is CASSLGGWNQPQHF. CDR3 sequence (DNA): TGTGCCAGCAGCTTAGGGGGCTGGAATCAGCCCCAGCATTTT.

For the CDR3, the DNA is TGTGCCAGCAGTTTCGGGACAGGCAATCAGCCCCAGCATTTT. Encoded protein: CASSFGTGNQPQHF. The chain is built from TRBV28 and TRBJ1-5; 7 bases map to TRBD1. The CDR3 spans 14 residues. V shed 3 bases and J 2 bases; nucleotides not matched to a gene: 1. Looked up from germline, CDR1 is MDHEN and CDR2 is SYDVKM.

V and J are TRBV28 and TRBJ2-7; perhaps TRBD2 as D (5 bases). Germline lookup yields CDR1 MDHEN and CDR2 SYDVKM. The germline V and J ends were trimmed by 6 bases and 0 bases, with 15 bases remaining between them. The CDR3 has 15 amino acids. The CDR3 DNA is TGTGCCAGCAGCCCTACTAGTGCAGGCTCCTACGAGCAGTACTTC. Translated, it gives CASSPTSAGSYEQYF. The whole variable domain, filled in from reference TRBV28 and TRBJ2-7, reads DVKVTQSSRYLVKRTGEKVFLECVQDMDHENMFWYRQDPGLGLRLIYFSYDVKMKEKGDIPEGYSVSREKKERFSLILESASTNQTSMYLCASSPTSAGSYEQYFGPGTRLTVT.

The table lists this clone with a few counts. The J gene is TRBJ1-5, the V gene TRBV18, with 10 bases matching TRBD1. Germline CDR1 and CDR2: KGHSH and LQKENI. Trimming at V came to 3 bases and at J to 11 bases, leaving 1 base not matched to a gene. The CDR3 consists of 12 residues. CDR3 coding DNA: TGTGCCAGCTCACCCGGACAGGGGGCCCAGCATTTT. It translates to CASSPGQGAQHF.

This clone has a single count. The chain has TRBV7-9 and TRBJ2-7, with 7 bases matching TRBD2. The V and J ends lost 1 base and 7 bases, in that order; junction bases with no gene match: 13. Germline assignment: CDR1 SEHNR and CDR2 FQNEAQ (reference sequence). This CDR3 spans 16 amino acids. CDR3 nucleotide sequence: TGTGCCAGCAGCTTAGATGAGCGGGGTAACACCGGGGAGCAGTACTTC. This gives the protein CASSLDERGNTGEQYF. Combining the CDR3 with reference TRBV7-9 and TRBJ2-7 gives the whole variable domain DTGVSQNPRHKITKRGQNVTFRCDPISEHNRLYWYRQTLGQGPEFLTYFQNEAQLEKSRLLSDRFSAERPKGSFSTLEIQRTEQGDSAMYLCASSLDERGNTGEQYFGPGTRLTVT.

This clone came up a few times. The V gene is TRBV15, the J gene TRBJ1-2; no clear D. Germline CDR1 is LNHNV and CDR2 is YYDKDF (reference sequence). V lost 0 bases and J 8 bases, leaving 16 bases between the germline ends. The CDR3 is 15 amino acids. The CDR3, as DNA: TGTGCCACCAGCAGAGATCTTGGCAGTCCAGTGGGCTACACCTTC. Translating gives CATSRDLGSPVGYTF. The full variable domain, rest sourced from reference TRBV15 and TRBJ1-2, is DAMVIQNPRYQVTQFGKPVTLSCSQTLNHNVMYWYQQKSSQAPKLLFHYYDKDFNNEADTPDNFQSRRPNTSFCFLDIRSPGLGDTAMYLCATSRDLGSPVGYTFGSGTRLTVV.

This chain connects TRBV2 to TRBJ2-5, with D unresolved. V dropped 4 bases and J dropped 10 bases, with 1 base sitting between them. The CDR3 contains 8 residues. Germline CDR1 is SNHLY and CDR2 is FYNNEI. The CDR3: CASSVQYF. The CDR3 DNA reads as TGTGCCAGCAGTGTCCAGTACTTC.

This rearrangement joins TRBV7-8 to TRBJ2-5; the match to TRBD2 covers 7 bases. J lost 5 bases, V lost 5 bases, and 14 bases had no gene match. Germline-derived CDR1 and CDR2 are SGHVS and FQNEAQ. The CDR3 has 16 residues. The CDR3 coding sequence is TGTGCCAGCAGCCCCACCGGACTAGGGCCTTTGGAGACCCAGTACTTC. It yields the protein CASSPTGLGPLETQYF. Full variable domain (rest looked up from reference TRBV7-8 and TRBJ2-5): GAGVSQSPRYKVAKRGQDVALRCDPISGHVSLFWYQQALGQGPEFLTYFQNEAQLDKSGLPSDRFFAERPEGSVSTLKIQRTQQEDSAVYLCASSPTGLGPLETQYFGPGTRLLVL.

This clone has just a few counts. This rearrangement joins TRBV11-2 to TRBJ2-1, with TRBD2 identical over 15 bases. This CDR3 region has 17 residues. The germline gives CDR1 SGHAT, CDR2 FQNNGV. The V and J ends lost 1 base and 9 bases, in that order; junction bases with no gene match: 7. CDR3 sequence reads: CASSLARTSGRAGEQFF. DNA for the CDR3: TGTGCCAGCAGCTTAGCCCGGACTAGCGGGAGGGCCGGTGAGCAGTTCTTC.

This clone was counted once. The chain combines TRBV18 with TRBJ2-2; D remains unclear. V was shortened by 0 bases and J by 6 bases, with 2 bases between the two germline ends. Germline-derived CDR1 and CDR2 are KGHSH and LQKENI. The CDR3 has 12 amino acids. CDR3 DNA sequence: TGTGCCAGCTCACCACCGCCCGGGGAGCTGTTTTTT. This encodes CASSPPPGELFF.

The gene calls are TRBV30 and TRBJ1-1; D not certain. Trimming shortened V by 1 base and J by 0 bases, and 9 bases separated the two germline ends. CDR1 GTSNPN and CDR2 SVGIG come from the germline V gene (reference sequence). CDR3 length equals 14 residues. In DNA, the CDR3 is TGTGCCTGGAGTGCACCCCCCGTGAACACTGAAGCTTTCTTT. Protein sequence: CAWSAPPVNTEAFF.

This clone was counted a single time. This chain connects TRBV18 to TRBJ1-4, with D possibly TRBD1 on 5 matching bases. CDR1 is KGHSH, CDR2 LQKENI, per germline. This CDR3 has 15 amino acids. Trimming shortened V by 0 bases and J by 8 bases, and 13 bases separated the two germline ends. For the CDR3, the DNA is TGTGCCAGCTCACCACCGGGGGAGAGACGGGAAAAACTGTTTTTT. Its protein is CASSPPGERREKLFF.

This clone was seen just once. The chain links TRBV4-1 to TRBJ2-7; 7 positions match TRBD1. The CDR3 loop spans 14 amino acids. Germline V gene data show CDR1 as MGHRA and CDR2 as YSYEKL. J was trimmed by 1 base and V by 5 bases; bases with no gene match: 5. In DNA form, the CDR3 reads TGCGCCAGCAGCTGGACAGGAAGTTCCTACGAGCAGTACTTC. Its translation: CASSWTGSSYEQYF.

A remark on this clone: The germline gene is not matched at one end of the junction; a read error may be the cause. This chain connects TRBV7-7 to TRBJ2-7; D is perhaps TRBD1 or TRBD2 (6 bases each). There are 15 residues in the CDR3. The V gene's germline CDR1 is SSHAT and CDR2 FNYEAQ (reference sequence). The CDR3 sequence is CASSLRPGATYEQYF. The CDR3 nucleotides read TGTGCTAGCAGCTTACGGCCGGGGGCGACCTACGAGCAGTACTTC. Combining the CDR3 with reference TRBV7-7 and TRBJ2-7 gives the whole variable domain GAGVSQSPRYKVTKRGQDVTLRCDPISSHATLYWYQQALGQGPEFLTYFNYEAQPDKSGLPSDRFSAERPEGSISTLTIQRTEQRDSAMYRCASSLRPGATYEQYFGPGTRLTVT.

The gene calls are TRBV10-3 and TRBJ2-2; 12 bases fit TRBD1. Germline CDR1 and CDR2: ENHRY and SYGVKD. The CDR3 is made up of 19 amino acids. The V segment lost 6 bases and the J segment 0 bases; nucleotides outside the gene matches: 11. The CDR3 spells CAIRAGQGAPDPNTGELFF. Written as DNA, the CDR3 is TGTGCCATCAGGGCGGGACAGGGGGCCCCAGATCCGAACACCGGGGAGCTGTTTTTT.